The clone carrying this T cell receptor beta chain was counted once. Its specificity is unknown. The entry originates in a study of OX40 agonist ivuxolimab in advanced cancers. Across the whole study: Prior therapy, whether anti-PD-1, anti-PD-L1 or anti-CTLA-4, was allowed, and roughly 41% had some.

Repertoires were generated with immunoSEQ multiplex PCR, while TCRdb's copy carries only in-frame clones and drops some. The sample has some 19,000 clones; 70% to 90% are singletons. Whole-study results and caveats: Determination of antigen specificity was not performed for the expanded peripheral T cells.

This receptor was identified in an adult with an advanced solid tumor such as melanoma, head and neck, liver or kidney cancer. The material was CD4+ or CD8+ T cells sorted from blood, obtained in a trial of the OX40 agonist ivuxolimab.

CDR3 loop: CASSQEASGRYNEQFF. As DNA, the CDR3 is TGTGCCAGCAGCCAAGAGGCTAGCGGGCGCTACAATGAGCAGTTCTTC. The rearrangement joins TRBV14 to TRBJ2-1, with 8 bases matching TRBD2. Per the germline V gene, CDR1 is SGHDN and CDR2 is FVKESK. After removal of 0 bases from V and 3 bases from J, the junction contained 4 bases not matched to a gene. The CDR3 length is 16 residues.